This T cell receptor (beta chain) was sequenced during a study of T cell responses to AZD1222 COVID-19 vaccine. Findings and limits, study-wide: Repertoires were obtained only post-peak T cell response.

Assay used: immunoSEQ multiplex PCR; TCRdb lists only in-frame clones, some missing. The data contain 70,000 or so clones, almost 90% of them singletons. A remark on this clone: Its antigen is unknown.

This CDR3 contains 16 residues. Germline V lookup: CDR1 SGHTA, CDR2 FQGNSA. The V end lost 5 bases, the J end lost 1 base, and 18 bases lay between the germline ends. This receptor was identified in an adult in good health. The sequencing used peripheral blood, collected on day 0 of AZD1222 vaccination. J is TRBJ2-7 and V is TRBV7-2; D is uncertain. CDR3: CASSPDRPVISYEQYF. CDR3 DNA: TGTGCCAGCAGCCCAGATAGGCCAGTTATATCCTACGAGCAGTACTTC.